This TCR beta chain was found in a study of graft-versus-host responses after intestinal transplantation. Study-level background: As for transplant type, recipients had multivisceral, liver-intestinal, or isolated intestinal grafts. Among the recipients, all got anti-thymocyte globulin induction and then tacrolimus and steroids for about three years.

As concerns this clone: The antigen is not known.

Overall study findings and caveats: Allografts of one patient group, those with graft-donor T cell macrochimerism, had high graft-versus-host to host-versus-graft clonal ratios. GvH clonotypes were identified within recipient marrow, with a subset emerging first in ileum or blood.

Some clones are missing from TCRdb's copy, which holds only in-frame ones; the method was immunoSEQ multiplex PCR. The sample lists tens of thousands of clones; 95% were seen once. Sequencing was performed on unstimulated CD8+ T cells sorted from spleen or lymph node cells, taken before transplant. This clonotype was sampled from a human donor who was the organ donor for an intestinal transplant.

CDR3 bases: TGTGCCAGCAGTTTACGCAGTACCCAAGAGACCCAGTACTTC. Translated: CASSLRSTQETQYF. The chain combines TRBV27 with TRBJ2-5; D call uncertain. With 2 bases removed from V and 1 base from J, the gap between germline ends came to 8 bases. This CDR3 spans 14 amino acids. Germline values: CDR1 MNHEY, CDR2 SMNVEV (reference sequence).